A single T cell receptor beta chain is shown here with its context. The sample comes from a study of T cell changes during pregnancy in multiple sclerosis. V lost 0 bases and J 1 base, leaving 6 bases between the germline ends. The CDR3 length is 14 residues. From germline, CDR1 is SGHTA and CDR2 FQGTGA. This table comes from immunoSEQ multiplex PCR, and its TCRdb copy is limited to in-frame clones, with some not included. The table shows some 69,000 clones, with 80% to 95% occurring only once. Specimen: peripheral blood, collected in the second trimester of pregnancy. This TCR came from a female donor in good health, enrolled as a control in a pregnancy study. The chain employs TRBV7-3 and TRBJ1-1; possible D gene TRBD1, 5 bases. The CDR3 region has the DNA TGTGCCAGCAGCTTAACGGGGGGGAACACTGAAGCTTTCTTT. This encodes CASSLTGGNTEAFF.